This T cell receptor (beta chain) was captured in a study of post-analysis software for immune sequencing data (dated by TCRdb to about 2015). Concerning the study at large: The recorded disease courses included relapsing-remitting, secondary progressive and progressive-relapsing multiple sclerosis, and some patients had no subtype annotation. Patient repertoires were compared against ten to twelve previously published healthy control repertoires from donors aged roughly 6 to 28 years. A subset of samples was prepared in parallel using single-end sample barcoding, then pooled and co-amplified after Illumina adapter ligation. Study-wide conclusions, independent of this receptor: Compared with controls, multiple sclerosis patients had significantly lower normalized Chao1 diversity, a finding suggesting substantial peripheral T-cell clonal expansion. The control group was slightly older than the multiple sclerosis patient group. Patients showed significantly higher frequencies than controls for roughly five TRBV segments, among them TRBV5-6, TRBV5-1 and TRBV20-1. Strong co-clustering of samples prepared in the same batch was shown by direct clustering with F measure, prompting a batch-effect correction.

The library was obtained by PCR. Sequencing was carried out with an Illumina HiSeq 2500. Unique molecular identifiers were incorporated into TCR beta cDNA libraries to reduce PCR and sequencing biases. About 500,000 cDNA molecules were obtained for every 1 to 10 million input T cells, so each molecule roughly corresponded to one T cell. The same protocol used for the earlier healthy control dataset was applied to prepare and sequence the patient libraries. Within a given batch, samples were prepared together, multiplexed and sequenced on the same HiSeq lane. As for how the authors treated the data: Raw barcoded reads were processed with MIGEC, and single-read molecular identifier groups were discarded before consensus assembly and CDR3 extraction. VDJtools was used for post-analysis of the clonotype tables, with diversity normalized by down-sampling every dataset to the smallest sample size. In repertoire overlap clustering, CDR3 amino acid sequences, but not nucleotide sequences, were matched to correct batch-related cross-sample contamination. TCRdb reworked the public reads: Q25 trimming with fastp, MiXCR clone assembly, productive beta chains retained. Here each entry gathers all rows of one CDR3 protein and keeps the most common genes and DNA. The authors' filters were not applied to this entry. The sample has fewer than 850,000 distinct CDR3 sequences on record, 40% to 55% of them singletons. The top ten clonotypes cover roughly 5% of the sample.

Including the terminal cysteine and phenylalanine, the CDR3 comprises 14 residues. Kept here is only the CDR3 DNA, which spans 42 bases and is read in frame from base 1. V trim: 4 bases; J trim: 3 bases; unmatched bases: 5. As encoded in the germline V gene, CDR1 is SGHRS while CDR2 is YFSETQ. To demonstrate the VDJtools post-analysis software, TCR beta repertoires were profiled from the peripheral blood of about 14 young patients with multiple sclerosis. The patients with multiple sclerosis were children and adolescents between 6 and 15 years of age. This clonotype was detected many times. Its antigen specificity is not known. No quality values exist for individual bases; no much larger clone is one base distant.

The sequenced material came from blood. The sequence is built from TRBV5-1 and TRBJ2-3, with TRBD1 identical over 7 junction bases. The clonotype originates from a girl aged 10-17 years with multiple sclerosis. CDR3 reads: CASSPGTATDTQYF. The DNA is TGCGCCAGCAGCCCGGGGACAGCAACAGATACGCAGTATTTT.